Following are 16 T cell receptor beta chains from one sample sequenced in a study of blood T cell repertoires in COVID-19. Libraries were prepared by immunoSEQ multiplex PCR; TCRdb keeps only in-frame clonotypes and omits some of them. The sample includes around 210,000 clones, around 84% of them seen just once. Sequencing was carried out using peripheral blood. All receptors come from a human donor in a cohort sampled during active COVID-19.

This rearrangement joins TRBV6-6 to TRBJ1-1; TRBD1 might be the D (6 bases). The CDR3 length is 16 residues. V shed 2 bases and J shed 2 bases, with 15 bases lying between them. Germline-derived CDR1 and CDR2 are MNHNY and SVGAGI (reference sequence). This CDR3 is CASSYRVQGSNTEAFF. Written as DNA, the CDR3 is TGTGCCAGCAGTTACCGTGTTCAGGGGTCAAACACTGAAGCTTTCTTT.

This clone was seen once. J is TRBJ2-4 and V is TRBV6-5; 8 bases map to TRBD1. J gave up 2 bases and V 2 bases, and 5 bases lay outside the gene matches. The CDR3 length is 16 residues. From germline, CDR1 is MNHEY and CDR2 SVGAGI. CDR3 loop: CASSYRTGTSKNIQYF. DNA of the CDR3: TGTGCCAGCAGTTACCGGACAGGGACGTCCAAAAACATTCAGTACTTC.

The chain employs TRBV5-1 and TRBJ1-1, with D hard to call. Germline CDR1 SGHRS, CDR2 YFSETQ. Trimming left V 5 bases short and J 0 bases short, with 8 bases between. CDR3 length: 13 residues. CDR3 region: CASRPNLNTEAFF. The CDR3 nucleotides read TGCGCCAGCAGACCGAACTTGAACACTGAAGCTTTCTTT.

This sequence joins TRBV2 and TRBJ2-7, with 10 bases that match TRBD2. Germline CDR1 and CDR2: SNHLY and FYNNEI. V was pared by 7 bases and J by 4 bases, with 10 bases of the junction left unmatched. The CDR3 sequence is 15 residues long. The CDR3 region has the DNA TGTGCCAGCACTTCCGTTCTAGCGGGAGTATACGAGCAGTACTTC. Amino acid sequence: CASTSVLAGVYEQYF.

The J gene is TRBJ2-1, the V gene TRBV30; the match to TRBD2 covers 8 bases. Germline V gene sequence: CDR1 GTSNPN, CDR2 SVGIG (reference sequence). The length of the CDR3 is 14 residues. V lost 6 bases, J lost 7 bases, and 11 bases stayed unmatched. Here the CDR3 reads CACHPGGLPNEQFF. The CDR3 DNA reads TGTGCCTGTCACCCGGGGGGGCTCCCGAATGAGCAGTTCTTC.

V and J are TRBV9 and TRBJ2-7; 9 bases agree with TRBD2. This CDR3 spans 16 amino acids. CDR1 and CDR2 from the germline V gene are SGDLS and YYNGEE. V dropped 0 bases and J dropped 3; count of bases not matched to a gene: 7. The CDR3 loop is CASSVGGASGVYEQYF. CDR3 coding DNA: TGTGCCAGCAGCGTAGGTGGGGCTAGCGGGGTCTACGAGCAGTACTTC.

The chain carries TRBV28 and TRBJ2-3, with 13 bases aligning to TRBD2. The CDR3 consists of 17 residues. With V trimmed by 6 bases and J by 0 bases, 6 bases remained unmatched. Germline V gene data show CDR1 as MDHEN and CDR2 as SYDVKM. Here the CDR3 reads CASSRRTSGGSTDTQYF. CDR3 sequence (DNA): TGTGCCAGCAGCCGGCGGACTAGCGGGGGTAGCACAGATACGCAGTATTTT.

The rearrangement uses TRBV6-5 and TRBJ2-3; D unclear. V was shortened by 6 bases and J by 6 bases, with 10 bases between the two germline ends. Germline-derived CDR1 and CDR2 are MNHEY and SVGAGI. CDR3 size: 12 residues. This chain's CDR3 is CASRTDLDTQYF. CDR3 sequence (DNA): TGTGCCAGCAGGACTGATCTGGATACGCAGTATTTT.

The V call is TRBV6-5, the J call TRBJ2-2, with TRBD1 identical over 9 bases. This CDR3 is built from 16 residues. Trimming removed 2 bases from V and 7 bases from J; junction bases left unmatched: 8. Looked up from germline, CDR1 is MNHEY and CDR2 is SVGAGI. This chain's CDR3 is CASSYTLPGQGGELFF. CDR3 nucleotides: TGTGCCAGCAGTTACACACTCCCGGGACAGGGCGGGGAGCTGTTTTTT.

As regards this clone: Other DNA sequences in this sample translate to the same CDR3. As DNA, the CDR3 is TGTGCCAGCAGCGTTAGCGGGTCCTCGTACAATGAGCAGTTCTTC. Translating gives CASSVSGSSYNEQFF. The J gene is TRBJ2-1, the V gene TRBV9; TRBD2 aligns across 7 bases. CDR1 and CDR2 (germline): SGDLS, YYNGEE. V trimming: 2 bases; J trimming: 4 bases; junction bases outside the gene matches: 6. This CDR3 comprises 15 residues.

This rearrangement joins TRBV5-1 to TRBJ1-3; D is unclear. Germline V lookup: CDR1 SGHRS, CDR2 YFSETQ. The CDR3 is made up of 15 amino acids. The V and J ends lost 4 bases and 0 bases respectively, with 11 bases between them. Here the CDR3 DNA reads TGCGCCAGCAGCGCCTTCCAGGCCTCTGGAAACACCATATATTTT. Protein product: CASSAFQASGNTIYF.

Written as DNA, the CDR3 is TGTGCTAGTGGCCGACAGGGGGTCCGGACCATATATTTT. Its protein is CASGRQGVRTIYF. The V and J genes are TRBV12-5 and TRBJ1-3, with 9 bases identical to TRBD1. Germline V gene sequence: CDR1 LGHNT, CDR2 FRNRAP. This CDR3 region has 13 residues. The V segment lost 6 bases and the J segment 10 bases; nucleotides outside the gene matches: 7.

This chain links TRBV10-2 with TRBJ2-5, with D perhaps matching TRBD2 (6 bases). This CDR3 spans 15 amino acids. V was shortened by 7 bases and J by 6 bases, with 21 bases between the two germline ends. Per germline, CDR1 WSHSY and CDR2 SAAADI. CDR3 bases: TGCGCCAGCAAGGCCATTCTAGCGCGGTGGCAGACCCAGTACTTC. The encoded protein is CASKAILARWQTQYF.

This sequence joins TRBV29-1 and TRBJ2-7; 8 bases map to TRBD2. Germline V gives CDR1 SQVTM, CDR2 ANQGSEA. This CDR3 region has 14 residues. J lost 6 bases, V lost 1 base, and 8 bases had no gene match. CDR3 bases: TGCAGCGTTGAAGCGACCGGGAGGGAAGCCGAGCAGTACTTC. Its protein product is CSVEATGREAEQYF.

A single count supports this clone. This chain connects TRBV5-1 to TRBJ1-2, with 7 nucleotides matching TRBD1. The germline V gene has CDR1 SGHRS and CDR2 YFSETQ. This CDR3 contains 13 residues. J was trimmed by 4 bases and V by 4 bases; bases with no gene match: 4. CDR3 amino acids: CASSIGQVYGYTF. CDR3 in DNA: TGCGCCAGCAGCATAGGACAGGTCTATGGCTACACCTTC.

J is TRBJ2-7 and V is TRBV27; 15 nucleotides line up with TRBD2. Per the germline V gene, CDR1 is MNHEY and CDR2 is SMNVEV (reference sequence). V shed 3 bases and J 5 bases; nucleotides not matched to a gene: 5. This CDR3 region has 16 residues. The CDR3 here is CASSLGLAGGGHEQYF. In nucleotides, the CDR3 is TGTGCCAGCAGTTTGGGACTAGCGGGAGGAGGCCACGAGCAGTACTTC.